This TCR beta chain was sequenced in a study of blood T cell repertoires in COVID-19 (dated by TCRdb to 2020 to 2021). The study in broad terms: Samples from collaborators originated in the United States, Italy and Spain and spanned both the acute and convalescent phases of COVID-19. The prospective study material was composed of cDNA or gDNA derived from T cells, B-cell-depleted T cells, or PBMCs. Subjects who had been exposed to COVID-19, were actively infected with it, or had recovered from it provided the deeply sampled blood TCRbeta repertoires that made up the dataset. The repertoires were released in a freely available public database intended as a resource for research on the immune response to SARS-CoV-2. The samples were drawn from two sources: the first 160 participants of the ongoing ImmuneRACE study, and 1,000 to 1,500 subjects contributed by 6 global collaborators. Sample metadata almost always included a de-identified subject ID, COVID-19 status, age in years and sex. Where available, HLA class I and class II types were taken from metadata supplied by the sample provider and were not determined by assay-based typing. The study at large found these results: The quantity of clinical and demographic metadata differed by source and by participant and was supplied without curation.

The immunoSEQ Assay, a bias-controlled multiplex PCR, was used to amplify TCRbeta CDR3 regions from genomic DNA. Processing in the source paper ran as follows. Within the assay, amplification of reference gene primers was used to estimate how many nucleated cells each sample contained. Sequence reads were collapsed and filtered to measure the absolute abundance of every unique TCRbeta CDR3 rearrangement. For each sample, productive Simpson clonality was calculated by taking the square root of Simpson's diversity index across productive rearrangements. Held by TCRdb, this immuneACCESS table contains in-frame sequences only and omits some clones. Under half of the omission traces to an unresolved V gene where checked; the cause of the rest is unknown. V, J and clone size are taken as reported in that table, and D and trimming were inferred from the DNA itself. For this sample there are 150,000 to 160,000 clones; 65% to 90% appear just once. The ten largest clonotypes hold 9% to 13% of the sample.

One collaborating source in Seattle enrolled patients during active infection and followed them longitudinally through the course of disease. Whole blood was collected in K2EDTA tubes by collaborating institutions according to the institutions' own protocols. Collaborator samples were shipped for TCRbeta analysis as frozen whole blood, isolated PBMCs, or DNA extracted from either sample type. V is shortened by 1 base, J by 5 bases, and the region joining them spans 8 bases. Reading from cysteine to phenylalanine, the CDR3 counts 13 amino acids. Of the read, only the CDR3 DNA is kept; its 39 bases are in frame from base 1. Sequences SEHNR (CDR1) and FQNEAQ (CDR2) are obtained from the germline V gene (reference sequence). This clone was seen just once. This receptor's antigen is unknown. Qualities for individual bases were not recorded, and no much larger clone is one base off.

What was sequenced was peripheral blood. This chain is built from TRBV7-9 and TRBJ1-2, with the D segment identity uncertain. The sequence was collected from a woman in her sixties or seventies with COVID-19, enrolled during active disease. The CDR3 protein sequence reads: CASSLGWAYGYTF. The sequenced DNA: TGTGCCAGCAGCTTAGGGTGGGCTTATGGCTACACCTTC. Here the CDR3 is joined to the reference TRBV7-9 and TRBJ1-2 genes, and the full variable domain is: DTGVSQNPRHKITKRGQNVTFRCDPISEHNRLYWYRQTLGQGPEFLTYFQNEAQLEKSRLLSDRFSAERPKGSFSTLEIQRTEQGDSAMYLCASSLGWAYGYTFGSGTRLTVV.